The rows below give T cell receptor beta chains drawn from one sample of a study of metastatic and nonmetastatic thyroid tumors. MiXCR reprocessed the PCR reads for TCRdb. The table shows approximately 40,000 clones, with 20% occurring only once. Sequences were obtained from blood. The source is a female donor with papillary thyroid cancer or a benign thyroid nodule (not recorded which). Some clones in this sample may be carry-over from other donors' samples. The CDR3 runs from the conserved cysteine through the conserved F or W. Each record gives: V gene, clone size, J gene, D gene, CDR3 protein, CDR3 DNA. D genes are given only for firm matches. Clone sizes are given selectively: once, few, many, or a class where the clone is expanded.

TRBV6-4	many	TRBJ1-5	.	CASSRDFQHF	TGTGCCAGCAGTCGTGACTTCCAGCATTTT
TRBV12-3/TRBV12-4	many	TRBJ2-1	TRBD2	CASSDGTSGYNEQFF	TGTGCCAGCAGCGACGGGACTAGCGGGTACAATGAGCAGTTCTTC
TRBV28	.	TRBJ2-5	TRBD1	CASSFQGDDQETQYF	TGTGCCAGCAGTTTCCAGGGGGATGATCAAGAGACCCAGTACTTC
TRBV11-3	.	TRBJ2-5	.	CASSSQGGETQYF	TGTGCCAGCAGCTCGCAGGGTGGAGAGACCCAGTACTTC
TRBV7-6	many	TRBJ2-1	.	CASSLEGRGNSYNEQFF	TGTGCCAGCAGCTTAGAAGGTCGGGGGAACTCCTACAATGAGCAGTTCTTC
TRBV10-3	many	TRBJ2-1	.	CAISEAGSGRFF	TGTGCCATCAGTGAGGCGGGGAGCGGCAGGTTCTTC
TRBV6-2/TRBV6-3	.	TRBJ2-7	.	CASSYRDFYEQYF	TGTGCCAGCAGTTACCGGGACTTCTACGAGCAGTACTTC
TRBV20-1	many	TRBJ2-1	.	CSARGGGQEQFF	TGCAGTGCTAGAGGGGGTGGACAAGAGCAGTTCTTC
TRBV5-1	many	TRBJ1-1	TRBD1	CASSLGDRGRTEAFF	TGCGCCAGCAGCTTGGGGGACAGGGGGCGAACTGAAGCTTTCTTT
TRBV19	.	TRBJ1-4	.	CASSQGRGTSSPNEKLFF	TGTGCCAGTAGTCAGGGCCGGGGTACGTCGTCGCCTAATGAAAAACTGTTTTTT
TRBV7-2	few	TRBJ2-7	.	CASSLMGPGEQYF	TGTGCCAGCAGCTTAATGGGGCCAGGCGAGCAGTACTTC
TRBV11-2	.	TRBJ2-3	TRBD1	CASSLGVAGGSDTDTQYF	TGTGCCAGCAGCTTAGGAGTCGCAGGGGGCTCTGACACAGATACGCAGTATTTT
TRBV9	once	TRBJ2-5	.	CASSLFSIGRETQYF	TGTGCCAGCAGCTTATTTTCTATCGGGAGAGAGACCCAGTACTTC
TRBV5-4	.	TRBJ2-7	TRBD1	CASTSGQCVSEQYF	TGTGCCAGCACCTCGGGACAGTGTGTAAGCGAGCAGTACTTC
TRBV11-1	many	TRBJ2-1	TRBD2	CASSPGTSYYNEQFF	TGTGCCAGCAGCCCCGGGACTAGTTACTACAATGAGCAGTTCTTC
TRBV6-1	medium-sized	TRBJ2-7	TRBD1	CASRRTGESDEQYF	TGTGCCAGCAGACGGACAGGGGAGTCCGACGAGCAGTACTTC
TRBV12-3/TRBV12-4	many	TRBJ2-1	TRBD2	CASSFEGLAGRNEQFF	TGTGCCAGCAGTTTTGAGGGACTAGCGGGTCGGAATGAGCAGTTCTTC
TRBV9	many	TRBJ2-5	.	CASSVAAVPGLWVGETQYF	TGTGCCAGCAGCGTAGCTGCGGTCCCGGGACTTTGGGTCGGAGAGACCCAGTACTTC
TRBV27	many	TRBJ2-6	.	CASSRRGGAFGANVLTF	TGTGCCAGCAGCCGGAGGGGGGGGGCGTTTGGGGCCAACGTCCTGACTTTC
TRBV14	.	TRBJ2-7	.	CASSQGGTGIPYEQYF	TGTGCCAGCAGCCAAGGAGGCACAGGGATCCCCTACGAGCAGTACTTC
TRBV10-3	few	TRBJ1-2	.	CAILGQWGDANYGYTF	TGTGCCATCCTAGGACAGTGGGGTGATGCTAACTATGGCTACACCTTC
TRBV4-1	many	TRBJ1-1	.	CASSQDGAGTEAFF	TGCGCCAGCAGCCAAGATGGCGCTGGTACTGAAGCTTTCTTT
TRBV6-2/TRBV6-3	few	TRBJ2-7	.	CASRYTSGEQYF	TGTGCCAGCAGATACACCTCGGGAGAGCAGTACTTC
TRBV20-1	.	TRBJ1-1	.	CSARRTGNTEAFF	TGCAGTGCTAGGAGAACGGGGAACACTGAAGCTTTCTTT
TRBV10-1	medium-sized	TRBJ2-7	.	CAMLASPLSYEQYF	TGCGCCATGCTCGCTAGCCCACTCTCCTACGAGCAGTACTTC
TRBV2	many	TRBJ1-2	.	CASSESLVGIYGYTF	TGTGCCAGCAGTGAATCGCTAGTGGGGATCTATGGCTACACCTTC
TRBV12-3/TRBV12-4	few	TRBJ2-7	.	CASSLEGDRSSYEQYF	TGTGCCAGCAGTTTGGAGGGTGACAGGTCCTCCTACGAGCAGTACTTC
TRBV28	many	TRBJ1-6	.	CASSDKAFGDIRGLLSLHF	TGTGCCAGCAGCGACAAAGCCTTTGGGGACATCAGGGGTTTGTTATCCCTCCACTTT
TRBV16	many	TRBJ1-5	.	CASSQSPTGPQHF	TGTGCCAGCAGCCAATCCCCCACGGGGCCCCAGCATTTT
TRBV12-3/TRBV12-4	medium-sized	TRBJ1-3	.	CASSRTSGNTIYF	TGTGCCAGCAGTCGGACGTCTGGAAACACCATATATTTT
TRBV7-2	.	TRBJ2-7	.	CASSASVYEHYF	TGTGCCAGCAGCGCTAGCGTCTACGAGCATTACTTC
TRBV7-3	.	TRBJ1-1	.	CASSRDTDTEAFF	TGTGCCAGCAGCCGGGACACCGACACTGAAGCTTTCTTT
TRBV27	few	TRBJ2-7	.	CASRYDLRYEQYF	TGTGCCAGCAGGTATGACCTCCGCTATGAGCAGTACTTC
TRBV12-3/TRBV12-4	few	TRBJ2-7	.	CASTLVTGSYEQYF	TGTGCCAGCACCTTGGTTACGGGCTCCTACGAGCAGTACTTC
TRBV4-1	many	TRBJ1-2	.	CASSQGGGGGGYTF	TGCGCCAGCAGCCAAGGGGGAGGTGGGGGTGGCTACACCTTC
TRBV10-1	many	TRBJ2-5	.	CASSGGSRETQYF	TGCGCCAGCAGTGGGGGCTCCAGGGAGACCCAGTACTTC
TRBV3-1	.	TRBJ1-5	TRBD1	CASSQKIGTGEHF	TGTGCCAGCAGCCAAAAGATAGGGACAGGGGAGCATTTT
TRBV6-6	medium-sized	TRBJ1-2	.	CASSYSSRTYGYTF	TGTGCCAGCAGTTACTCTTCCCGGACCTATGGCTACACCTTC
TRBV18	many	TRBJ1-4	.	CASSPPIQGLTNEKLFF	TGTGCCAGCTCACCACCGATACAGGGCTTGACTAATGAAAAACTGTTTTTT
TRBV6-2/TRBV6-3	many	TRBJ2-1	TRBD2	CASSFSGLAGVSWGLYEQFF	TGTGCCAGCAGTTTCTCCGGACTAGCGGGAGTCTCTTGGGGTTTGTATGAGCAGTTTTTC
TRBV6-1	.	TRBJ2-7	.	CASSVPGAAEQYF	TGTGCCAGCAGTGTCCCTGGGGCCGCCGAGCAGTACTTC
TRBV9	many	TRBJ2-5	TRBD2	CASSVFSSGRETQYF	TGTGCCAGCAGCGTATTTTCTAGCGGGAGAGAGACCCAGTACTTC
TRBV7-2	many	TRBJ2-1	.	CASSFAGQGNGEQFF	TGTGCCAGCAGCTTCGCCGGGCAGGGGAATGGTGAGCAGTTCTTC
TRBV5-1	.	TRBJ2-1	TRBD2	CASSLASVAGPSYNEQFF	TGCGCCAGCAGCTTGGCTTCGGTAGCGGGACCCTCCTACAATGAGCAGTTCTTC
TRBV4-3	.	TRBJ2-3	.	CASSQDVEGDTQYF	TGCGCCAGCAGCCAAGATGTCGAGGGAGATACGCAGTATTTT
TRBV10-3	.	TRBJ2-3	TRBD1	CAISEAGTGARSSTDTQYF	TGTGCCATCAGTGAGGCCGGGACAGGGGCCCGCTCGAGCACAGATACGCAGTATTTT
TRBV19	few	TRBJ1-5	.	CASSIDGRGRQPQHF	TGTGCCAGTAGTATAGACGGTCGGGGTCGTCAGCCCCAGCATTTT